The 30 T cell receptor beta chains in this list originate from one sample, sequenced in a study of blood T cell repertoires in COVID-19. Sequenced by immunoSEQ multiplex PCR; TCRdb stores in-frame clones only, minus some. The sample contains around 99,000 clones, less than 95% of which appear only once. Sequenced: peripheral blood. Receptors originate from a man between 50 and 59 years old with acute or convalescent COVID-19.

This chain joins TRBV24-1 and TRBJ2-5; 8 bases fit TRBD2. The germline CDR1 and CDR2 sequences are KGHDR and SFDVKD. The CDR3 runs 14 residues. V gave up 6 bases and J gave up 1 base; unmatched junction bases: 3. CDR3 region: CATSTGGGQETQYF. In DNA form, the CDR3 reads TGTGCCACCAGTACGGGAGGGGGCCAAGAGACCCAGTACTTC.

This clone is a singleton in its sample. Here the CDR3 DNA reads TGTGCTAGTGGTTTGGTACGAAACAGTCTTAGCTCCTATAATTCACCCCTCCACTTT. This encodes CASGLVRNSLSSYNSPLHF. This chain links TRBV12-5 with TRBJ1-6; no reliable D call. Per the germline V gene, CDR1 is LGHNT and CDR2 is FRNRAP. V was shortened by 0 bases and J by 0 bases, with 15 bases between the two germline ends. The CDR3 sequence is 19 residues long. Drawing the rest from reference TRBV12-5 and TRBJ1-6, the complete variable domain is DARVTQTPRHKVTEMGQEVTMRCQPILGHNTVFWYRQTMMQGLELLAYFRNRAPLDDSGMPKDRFSAEMPDATLATLKIQPSEPRDSAVYFCASGLVRNSLSSYNSPLHFGNGTRLTVT.

This clone was picked up a small number of times. The chain joins TRBV6-2 or TRBV6-3 to TRBJ2-7, with D unresolved. The CDR3 has 11 amino acids. CDR1 and CDR2 (germline): MNHEY, SVGEGT. V was clipped by 6 bases and J by 5 bases, with 8 bases between them. CDR3 in amino acids: CASSRRDEQYF. In DNA, the CDR3 is TGTGCCAGCAGCCGCCGGGACGAGCAGTACTTC.

The V call is TRBV27, the J call TRBJ2-7; D not certain. CDR1 and CDR2 from the germline V gene are MNHEY and SMNVEV (reference sequence). The CDR3 is 13 residues long. Trimming took off 8 bases at V and 3 bases at J, with 14 bases between the two ends. The CDR3 bases are TGTGCCAGCGTTTATACTCGACTCTACGAGCAGTACTTC. Encoded protein: CASVYTRLYEQYF.

The V gene is TRBV27, the J gene TRBJ1-2; possible D gene TRBD1, 6 bases. V gave up 3 bases and J gave up 5 bases, with 16 bases separating them. This CDR3 is built from 15 residues. Germline loops: CDR1 MNHEY, CDR2 SMNVEV (reference sequence). CDR3 nucleotides: TGTGCCAGCAGTTTTCAGAGTGACAGGCCATATGGCTACACCTTC. It translates to CASSFQSDRPYGYTF.

The chain joins TRBV6-6 to TRBJ1-6; 8 bases are a match to TRBD1. This CDR3 has 15 amino acids. Germline-derived CDR1 and CDR2 are MNHNY and SVGAGI (reference sequence). V lost 6 bases to trimming and J lost 10 bases; unmatched junction nucleotides: 11. The CDR3 bases are TGTGCCAGCAGCCGGACGACAGGGGAAGGATCACCCCTCCACTTT. Translating it yields CASSRTTGEGSPLHF.

V and J are TRBV2 and TRBJ1-5, with 12 bases fitting TRBD1. Losses at the gene ends were 6 bases for V and 6 bases for J; bases not matched to a gene: 3. Germline CDR1 reads SNHLY; CDR2 reads FYNNEI. The CDR3 runs to 14 residues. CDR3 residues: CASSGTGGTQPQHF. CDR3 sequence (DNA): TGTGCCAGCAGCGGGACAGGGGGCACTCAGCCCCAGCATTTT.

V gene TRBV11-2 combines with J gene TRBJ1-6, with 7 bases fitting TRBD1. Germline trimming cut 8 bases from V and 7 bases from J; bases unmatched to any gene: 8. Germline CDR1 is SGHAT and CDR2 is FQNNGV. This CDR3 has 14 amino acids. This CDR3 reads CASDPTGSNSPLHF. The CDR3 bases are TGTGCCAGCGACCCGACAGGGTCAAATTCACCCCTCCACTTT.

This sequence joins TRBV19 and TRBJ2-7; D might be TRBD2 (5 bases). The CDR3 contains 16 residues. Germline CDR1 LNHDA, CDR2 SQIVND (reference sequence). Trimming shortened V by 5 bases and J by 4 bases, and 21 bases separated the two germline ends. CDR3 nucleotides: TGTGCCAGTAGTCTCGTTCTTTGGAGTGGAGGTTACGAGCAGTACTTC. It codes for CASSLVLWSGGYEQYF.

The CDR3 reads CASTLGQGDNYGYTF. The CDR3 DNA reads TGTGCCAGTACCCTGGGCCAGGGGGATAACTATGGCTACACCTTC. The genes are TRBV19 and TRBJ1-2; TRBD1 matches at 7 bases. The CDR3 loop spans 15 amino acids. CDR1 and CDR2 from the germline V gene are LNHDA and SQIVND (reference sequence). The J segment lost 1 base and the V segment lost 7 bases, leaving 9 bases of the junction unmatched.

This clone was picked up one time. The chain uses TRBV5-4 and TRBJ2-5; possibly TRBD1 for D (5 bases). The CDR3 is 16 amino acids. CDR1 is SGHNT, CDR2 YYREEE, per germline (reference sequence). V was clipped by 0 bases and J by 2 bases, with 14 bases between them. The CDR3 reads CASSLGQRTGQETQYF. The CDR3 DNA reads TGTGCCAGCAGCTTGGGACAGCGCACAGGTCAAGAGACCCAGTACTTC.

J is TRBJ2-3 and V is TRBV5-4, with a weak D call TRBD2 (6 bases). Trimming stripped 0 bases from V and 11 bases from J, with 22 bases between. This CDR3 spans 16 amino acids. The V gene's germline CDR1 is SGHNT and CDR2 YYREEE (reference sequence). The CDR3 bases are TGTGCCAGCAGCTTGGGGGGGGAGCTTGACGGGACGGTGCAGTATTTT. Encoded protein: CASSLGGELDGTVQYF. Together with reference TRBV5-4 and TRBJ2-3, the CDR3 gives the full variable domain: ETGVTQSPTHLIKTRGQQVTLRCSSQSGHNTVSWYQQALGQGPQFIFQYYREEENGRGNFPPRFSGLQFPNYSSELNVNALELDDSALYLCASSLGGELDGTVQYFGPGTRLTVL.

This chain joins TRBV6-2 or TRBV6-3 and TRBJ2-3; D gene ambiguous. V was cut by 1 base and J by 3 bases, with 2 bases left in between. The CDR3 covers 12 residues. The germline CDR1 and CDR2 sequences are MNHEY and SVGEGT. Here the CDR3 reads CASSYLTDTQYF. The DNA for the CDR3 is TGTGCCAGCAGTTACTTAACAGATACGCAGTATTTT.

The V gene is TRBV6-5, the J gene TRBJ1-6; 7 bases fit TRBD1. The ends lost 4 bases at V and 7 bases at J; junction bases unmatched: 7. This CDR3 spans 15 amino acids. Germline CDR1 and CDR2: MNHEY and SVGAGI. CDR3 sequence reads: CASSSYDRENSPLHF. The CDR3, as DNA: TGTGCCAGCAGTTCCTATGACAGGGAGAATTCACCCCTCCACTTT.

This chain links TRBV14 with TRBJ2-3; D possibly corresponds to TRBD1 (5 bases). The ends were cut back, 1 base at V and 3 bases at J, with 17 bases in the middle. The CDR3 is 17 residues long. The germline CDR1 and CDR2 sequences are SGHDN and FVKESK. Here the CDR3 reads CASSQVVEGKGTDTQYF. CDR3 sequence (DNA): TGTGCCAGCAGCCAAGTAGTGGAAGGGAAGGGGACAGATACGCAGTATTTT.

The genes are TRBV6-5 and TRBJ1-2; possibly TRBD1 for D (6 bases). This CDR3 has 12 amino acids. In germline, CDR1 is MNHEY, CDR2 SVGAGI. V lost 8 bases to trimming and J lost 3 bases, with 10 bases between them. As DNA, the CDR3 is TGTGCCAGCCGACAGGTCGACTATGGCTACACCTTC. This translates into CASRQVDYGYTF.

V gene TRBV5-1 combines with J gene TRBJ2-2; the D is unclear. Germline V CDR1 and CDR2: SGHRS, YFSETQ. The germline V and J ends were trimmed by 5 bases and 5 bases, with 13 bases remaining between them. The CDR3 sequence is 14 residues long. CDR3 in amino acids: CASRLIAATGELFF. DNA for the CDR3: TGCGCCAGCAGACTAATCGCGGCAACCGGGGAGCTGTTTTTT.

The V call is TRBV24-1, the J call TRBJ2-2, with D possibly TRBD1 on 6 matching bases. Per the germline V gene, CDR1 is KGHDR and CDR2 is SFDVKD. Trimming shortened V by 7 bases and J by 1 base, and 18 bases separated the two germline ends. The CDR3 totals 17 residues. The chain's CDR3 is CATRLLQGRRNTGELFF. CDR3 nucleotide sequence: TGTGCCACCAGGCTACTACAGGGTCGGCGGAACACCGGGGAGCTGTTTTTT.

The chain employs TRBV2 and TRBJ2-3; 8 bases are shared with TRBD2. V shed 9 bases, J shed 5 bases, and the junction held 7 bases outside the gene matches. The CDR3 covers 13 residues. CDR1 is SNHLY and CDR2 is FYNNEI in the germline V gene. The CDR3 DNA is TGTGCCAGAACCGGGACTAGTGGAGATACGCAGTATTTT. Its protein product is CARTGTSGDTQYF.

The V call is TRBV7-9, the J call TRBJ2-3; maybe TRBD2 (6 bases). Germline lookup yields CDR1 SEHNR and CDR2 FQNEAQ (reference sequence). Trimming shortened V by 4 bases and J by 1 base, and 21 bases separated the two germline ends. This CDR3 is built from 18 residues. The CDR3 spells CASSSRPPGVLGTDTQYF. DNA of the CDR3: TGTGCCAGCAGCTCTAGGCCCCCGGGAGTACTTGGCACAGATACGCAGTATTTT.

The chain joins TRBV2 to TRBJ1-5, with 7 bases identical to TRBD1. Germline-derived CDR1 and CDR2 are SNHLY and FYNNEI. V lost 3 bases, J lost 5 bases, and 1 base stayed unmatched. The CDR3 is made up of 13 amino acids. CDR3 coding DNA: TGTGCCAGCAGTGATCAGGGGGATCAGCCCCAGCATTTT. This encodes CASSDQGDQPQHF.

The V call is TRBV7-9, the J call TRBJ2-5; 8 bases line up with TRBD2. The V gene end was trimmed by 3 bases and the J gene end by 12 bases; junction bases not matched to a gene: 9. Germline V gene lookup returns CDR1 SEHNR and CDR2 FQNEAQ (reference sequence). The CDR3 has 13 residues. In DNA form, the CDR3 reads TGTGCCAGCAGCTTCGGGGGCTCGGGAGGGGAGTACTTC. This translates into CASSFGGSGGEYF. Filled out from reference TRBV7-9 and TRBJ2-5, the complete variable domain reads DTGVSQNPRHKITKRGQNVTFRCDPISEHNRLYWYRQTLGQGPEFLTYFQNEAQLEKSRLLSDRFSAERPKGSFSTLEIQRTEQGDSAMYLCASSFGGSGGEYFGPGTRLLVL.

The chain joins TRBV29-1 to TRBJ1-1; no firm D call. Germline CDR1 reads SQVTM; CDR2 reads ANQGSEA. The ends were cut back, 2 bases at V and 5 bases at J, with 12 bases in the middle. The CDR3 consists of 13 residues. The CDR3 nucleotides are TGCAGCGTTGAACATGGGGAGTGGACTGAAGCTTTCTTT. Amino acid sequence: CSVEHGEWTEAFF.

The V and J genes are TRBV24-1 and TRBJ1-4; weak D call: TRBD1 (5 bases). CDR1 is KGHDR and CDR2 is SFDVKD in the germline V gene. The CDR3 extends over 16 amino acids. V lost 4 bases to trimming and J lost 5 bases, with 16 bases between them. The CDR3 region is CATSDRKQAPNEKLFF. The CDR3 DNA reads TGTGCCACCAGTGACCGGAAACAGGCCCCGAATGAAAAACTGTTTTTT.

The chain joins TRBV12-3 or TRBV12-4 to TRBJ2-1, with a possible D match to TRBD2 (5 bases). V was clipped by 3 bases and J by 10 bases, with 10 bases between them. The CDR3 contains 12 residues. This chain's CDR3 is CASSFGLGEQFF. The CDR3 DNA follows: TGTGCCAGCAGTTTCGGACTGGGGGAGCAGTTCTTC.

This sequence joins TRBV7-2 and TRBJ1-6; 11 nucleotides align to TRBD1. Trimming at V came to 2 bases and at J to 10 bases, leaving 7 bases not matched to a gene. In germline, CDR1 is SGHTA, CDR2 FQGNSA. The CDR3 loop spans 16 amino acids. CDR3 sequence (DNA): TGTGCCAGCAGCTTAATTGCCGGGACAGGGGGATCACCCCTCCACTTT. This gives the protein CASSLIAGTGGSPLHF.

This chain connects TRBV11-2 to TRBJ1-4, with 9 bases that match TRBD1. CDR1 and CDR2 (germline): SGHAT, FQNNGV. The CDR3 runs to 16 residues. The V segment lost 6 bases and the J segment 10 bases; nucleotides outside the gene matches: 15. The CDR3 region is CASSNHVPGQGGKLFF. In DNA form, the CDR3 reads TGTGCCAGCAGTAACCATGTACCGGGACAGGGTGGAAAACTGTTTTTT.

The chain combines TRBV5-4 with TRBJ2-7, with D tentatively TRBD1 (6 bases). V was clipped by 5 bases and J by 6 bases, with 18 bases between them. CDR1 and CDR2 (germline): SGHNT, YYREEE (reference sequence). This CDR3 is built from 14 residues. The CDR3 protein is CASSFRDTGSEQYF. DNA for the CDR3: TGTGCCAGCAGTTTTAGGGACACGGGGAGCGAGCAGTACTTC.

Only one count was recorded for this clone. The chain links TRBV6-6 to TRBJ2-5; D might be TRBD1 (5 bases). Germline CDR1 and CDR2: MNHNY and SVGAGI (reference sequence). CDR3 length: 12 residues. With 6 bases removed from V and 4 bases from J, the gap between germline ends came to 9 bases. The CDR3 protein is CASSQGAETQYF. In DNA form, the CDR3 reads TGTGCCAGCAGCCAGGGTGCAGAGACCCAGTACTTC.

The genes are TRBV5-1 and TRBJ1-2; D gene ambiguous. Deletions cut 0 bases from V and 2 bases from J, with 11 bases between. This CDR3 is built from 15 residues. Germline V gene sequence: CDR1 SGHRS, CDR2 YFSETQ. The CDR3 DNA is TGCGCCAGCAGCTTGGCTTCAGGCTACAACTATGGCTACACCTTC. As protein: CASSLASGYNYGYTF. The full variable domain, with the rest looked up from reference TRBV5-1 and TRBJ1-2, is KAGVTQTPRYLIKTRGQQVTLSCSPISGHRSVSWYQQTPGQGLQFLFEYFSETQRNKGNFPGRFSGRQFSNSRSEMNVSTLELGDSALYLCASSLASGYNYGYTFGSGTRLTVV.